This T cell receptor beta chain was identified during a study of cytomegalovirus exposure and HLA in healthy donors. Germline V gene lookup returns CDR1 SNHLY and CDR2 FYNNEI. The junction had 9 bases not matched to a gene; V was cut back by 4 bases and J by 4 bases. The CDR3 runs to 16 residues. This clone was seen only once. 60 Vbeta and 13 Jbeta primers were used in PCR. Profiling relied on immunoSEQ multiplex PCR, and the TCRdb table lists in-frame clones only, not all of them. The profile shows 200,000 to 250,000 clones, roughly three quarters of them singletons. V gene TRBV2 combines with J gene TRBJ2-1, with 8 bases that match TRBD1. Sequencing was performed on PBMCs. The clonotype originates from a man aged 45-65 years in good health and CMV-seronegative. The CDR3 bases are TGTGCCAGCAGTGGGAACAGGGGGATTTTGTACAATGAGCAGTTCTTC. Residues: CASSGNRGILYNEQFF.